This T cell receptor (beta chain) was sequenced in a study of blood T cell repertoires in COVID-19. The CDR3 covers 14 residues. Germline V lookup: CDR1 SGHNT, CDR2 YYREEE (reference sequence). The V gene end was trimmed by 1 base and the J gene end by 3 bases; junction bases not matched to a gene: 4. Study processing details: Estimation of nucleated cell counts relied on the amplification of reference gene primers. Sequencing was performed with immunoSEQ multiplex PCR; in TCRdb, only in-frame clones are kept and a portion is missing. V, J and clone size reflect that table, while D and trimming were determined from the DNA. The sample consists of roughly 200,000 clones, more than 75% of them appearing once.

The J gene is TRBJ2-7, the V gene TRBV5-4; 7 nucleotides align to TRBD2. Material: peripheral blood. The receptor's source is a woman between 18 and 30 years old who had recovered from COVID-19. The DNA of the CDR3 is TGTGCCAGCAGCTTGCTGGGCGGGGGCTACGAGCAGTACTTC. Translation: CASSLLGGGYEQYF.